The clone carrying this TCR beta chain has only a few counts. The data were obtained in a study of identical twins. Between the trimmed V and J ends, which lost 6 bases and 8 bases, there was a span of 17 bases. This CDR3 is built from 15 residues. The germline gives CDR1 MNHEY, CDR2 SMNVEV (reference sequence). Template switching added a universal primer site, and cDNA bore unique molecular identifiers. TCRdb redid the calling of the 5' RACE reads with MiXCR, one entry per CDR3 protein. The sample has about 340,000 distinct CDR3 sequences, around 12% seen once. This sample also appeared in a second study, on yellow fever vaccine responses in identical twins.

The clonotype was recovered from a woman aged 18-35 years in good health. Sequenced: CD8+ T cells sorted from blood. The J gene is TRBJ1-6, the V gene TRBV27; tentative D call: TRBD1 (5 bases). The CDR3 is CASSRDRRRDSPLHF. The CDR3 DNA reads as TGTGCCAGCAGCAGGGACCGCAGGAGAGATTCACCCCTCCACTTT.